These T cell receptor beta chains were read from a single sample in a study of cytomegalovirus exposure and HLA in healthy donors. Clones were sequenced by immunoSEQ multiplex PCR, and TCRdb holds only the in-frame ones, with some missing. Here the sample spans some 76,000 clones, approximately 93% being singletons. The sample taken for sequencing was PBMCs. These receptors were collected from a woman between 18 and 29 years old in good health and CMV-seropositive. CDR3s include the opening cysteine and the closing phenylalanine or tryptophan. D genes are given only for firm matches. Expanded clones get a size class; other rows say once, few or many, or leave the size out.

.,.,TRBJ1-5,TRBV28,CASSLDGGLGQPQHF,TGTGCCAGCAGTTTAGACGGGGGGTTGGGGCAGCCCCAGCATTTT
.,TRBD2,TRBJ2-1,TRBV4-3,CASSLGLATGHEQFF,TGCGCCAGCAGCCTGGGACTAGCGACCGGGCATGAGCAGTTCTTC
once,.,TRBJ2-3,TRBV6-5,CASSYSALLPDTQYF,TGTGCCAGCAGTTACTCGGCTCTTTTGCCAGATACGCAGTATTTT
.,.,TRBJ1-4,TRBV6-6,CAAHRSTNEKLFF,TGTGCCGCCCACAGGTCGACTAATGAAAAACTGTTTTTT
.,.,TRBJ1-2,TRBV27,CASSPALGDYGYTF,TGTGCCAGCAGTCCGGCCTTAGGGGACTATGGCTACACCTTC
.,.,TRBJ1-4,TRBV6-1,CASSDRRARNEKLFF,TGTGCCAGCAGTGATAGAAGAGCGCGAAATGAAAAACTGTTTTTT
.,.,TRBJ1-3,TRBV7-2,CASSPVTGRGTGNTIYF,TGTGCCAGCAGCCCTGTTACCGGCAGGGGCACTGGAAACACCATATATTTT
.,.,TRBJ1-2,TRBV9,CASSIAGHFNYGYTF,TGTGCCAGCAGTATAGCGGGACACTTTAACTATGGCTACACCTTC
.,TRBD1,TRBJ2-7,TRBV10-3,CAITGTGYEQYF,TGTGCCATCACCGGGACAGGGTACGAGCAGTACTTC
few,.,TRBJ2-2,TRBV14,CASSQPRGYRGGNTGELFF,TGTGCCAGCAGCCAGCCAAGGGGTTATCGAGGGGGGAACACCGGGGAGCTGTTTTTT
.,.,TRBJ1-5,TRBV19,CASINSRGSNQPQHF,TGTGCCAGTATTAACTCCAGGGGATCCAATCAGCCCCAGCATTTT
.,TRBD1,TRBJ2-3,TRBV16,CASSQSRDHRGPQYF,TGTGCCAGCAGCCAATCCCGGGACCACAGGGGGCCGCAGTATTTT
.,TRBD2,TRBJ2-1,TRBV7-9,CASSDGTSGRANEQFF,TGTGCCAGCAGCGACGGGACTAGCGGGAGAGCCAATGAGCAGTTCTTC
.,TRBD1,TRBJ2-1,TRBV5-8,CASSRGQGLFF,TGTGCCAGCAGCCGGGGACAGGGTCTGTTCTTC
.,.,TRBJ2-5,TRBV6-1,CASKEERLRETQYF,TGTGCCAGCAAAGAGGAACGTTTAAGGGAGACCCAGTACTTC
.,.,TRBJ2-5,TRBV7-6,CASSLSSWTQYF,TGTGCCAGCAGCTTAAGTAGCTGGACCCAGTACTTC
.,.,TRBJ2-3,TRBV28,CASSFGPDRSTDTQYF,TGTGCCAGCAGTTTTGGGCCCGACAGGAGCACAGATACGCAGTATTTT
.,TRBD1,TRBJ1-5,TRBV2,CASTRTGGGQPQHF,TGTGCCAGCACTCGGACAGGGGGCGGACAGCCCCAGCATTTT
.,TRBD1,TRBJ1-1,TRBV23-1,CASSQSDRAAFF,TGCGCCAGCAGTCAATCGGACAGGGCAGCTTTCTTT
.,.,TRBJ1-1,TRBV7-7,CASSPGLGTEAFF,TGTGCCAGCAGCCCAGGGCTCGGGACTGAAGCTTTCTTT
.,TRBD2,TRBJ2-2,TRBV9,CASSVGSSGVTGELFF,TGTGCCAGCAGCGTAGGGTCTAGCGGGGTCACCGGGGAGCTGTTTTTT
.,TRBD1,TRBJ1-2,TRBV15,CATSLIGGSFDYGYTF,TGTGCCACCAGCTTAATAGGGGGCAGTTTCGACTATGGCTACACCTTC
.,.,TRBJ2-5,TRBV6-5,CASAQAGLAETQYF,TGTGCCAGCGCTCAGGCGGGGCTTGCAGAGACCCAGTACTTC
few,.,TRBJ1-1,TRBV30,CAWSRQVRTEAFF,TGTGCCTGGAGCAGACAGGTTCGAACTGAAGCTTTCTTT
.,.,TRBJ1-6,TRBV27,CASSLSWAAYNSPLHF,TGTGCCAGCAGTTTATCGTGGGCTGCTTATAATTCACCCCTCCACTTT
.,TRBD1,TRBJ1-1,TRBV13,CASSFQGGTEAFF,TGTGCCAGCAGCTTTCAGGGGGGCACTGAAGCTTTCTTT
.,TRBD1,TRBJ1-2,TRBV4-1,CASSQRNTGDESTNYGYTF,TGCGCCAGCAGCCAACGTAACACAGGGGATGAATCCACTAACTATGGCTACACCTTC
.,TRBD1,TRBJ1-3,TRBV30,CAWTPDRGSGNTIYF,TGTGCCTGGACCCCCGACAGGGGTTCTGGAAACACCATATATTTT
.,.,TRBJ2-4,TRBV2,CASSFGTQLAKNIQYF,TGTGCCAGCAGCTTCGGGACACAATTAGCCAAAAACATTCAGTACTTC
.,TRBD1,TRBJ2-5,TRBV7-9,CASRPTGRETQYF,TGTGCCAGCAGACCGACAGGGCGGGAGACCCAGTACTTC
.,.,TRBJ2-3,TRBV12-5,CASGSAGGGSDTQYF,TGTGCTAGTGGTTCCGCAGGGGGAGGATCAGATACGCAGTATTTT
once,.,TRBJ1-1,TRBV6-6,CASSYEGEAFF,TGTGCCAGCAGTTACGAGGGTGAAGCTTTCTTT
.,.,TRBJ1-1,TRBV6-1,CASSFTGTEAFF,TGTGCCAGCAGTTTTACAGGTACTGAAGCTTTCTTT
.,.,TRBJ1-6,TRBV28,CASSLSGVYNSPLHF,TGTGCCAGCAGTTTATCCGGGGTCTATAATTCACCCCTCCACTTT
.,.,TRBJ1-1,TRBV2,CASSGQMNTEAFF,TGTGCCAGCAGTGGACAAATGAACACTGAAGCTTTCTTT
.,.,TRBJ1-1,TRBV2,CASSDSVNTEAFF,TGTGCCAGCAGTGATTCGGTGAACACTGAAGCTTTCTTT
.,.,TRBJ1-1,TRBV14,CASSHGTAGTEAFF,TGTGCCAGCAGCCACGGTACGGCGGGTACTGAAGCTTTCTTT
.,TRBD1,TRBJ1-1,TRBV7-9,CASSPGQGSTEAFF,TGTGCCAGCAGCCCGGGACAGGGTTCCACTGAAGCTTTCTTT
.,.,TRBJ2-5,TRBV7-8,CASGFFRETQYF,TGTGCCAGCGGCTTCTTTAGAGAGACCCAGTACTTC
.,.,TRBJ2-3,TRBV28,CASTTSTDTQYF,TGTGCCAGCACCACTAGCACAGATACGCAGTATTTT
.,TRBD1,TRBJ2-7,TRBV15,CATSRGQGDGNEQYF,TGTGCCACCAGCAGAGGACAGGGGGATGGAAACGAGCAGTACTTC
.,TRBD1,TRBJ1-2,TRBV5-6,CASSFYYRGNYGYTF,TGTGCCAGCAGCTTCTATTACAGGGGGAACTATGGCTACACCTTC
.,.,TRBJ1-6,TRBV4-3,CASSQDSQGVHSPLHF,TGCGCCAGCAGCCAAGATTCGCAGGGCGTCCATTCACCCCTCCACTTT
.,.,TRBJ2-7,TRBV5-6,CASSLKTSDPEYF,TGTGCCAGCAGCTTGAAGACAAGTGATCCCGAGTACTTC